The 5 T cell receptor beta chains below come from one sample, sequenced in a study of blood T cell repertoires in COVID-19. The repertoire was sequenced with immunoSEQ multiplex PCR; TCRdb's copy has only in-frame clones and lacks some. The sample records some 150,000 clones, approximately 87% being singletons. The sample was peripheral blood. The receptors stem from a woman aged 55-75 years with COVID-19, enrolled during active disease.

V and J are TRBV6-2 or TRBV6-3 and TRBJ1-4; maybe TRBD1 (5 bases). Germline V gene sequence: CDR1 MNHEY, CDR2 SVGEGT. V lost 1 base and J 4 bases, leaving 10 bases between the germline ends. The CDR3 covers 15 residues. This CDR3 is CASSYFTGSNEKLFF. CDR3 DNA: TGTGCCAGCAGTTACTTCACAGGAAGTAATGAAAAACTGTTTTTT.

CDR3 residues: CASSLPFTSGFSYEQYF. The DNA for the CDR3 is TGTGCCAGCAGCTTGCCTTTTACTAGCGGGTTCTCCTACGAGCAGTACTTC. The chain links TRBV7-9 to TRBJ2-7; TRBD2 agrees at 9 bases. There are 17 residues in the CDR3. The V and J ends lost 3 bases and 0 bases, in that order; junction bases with no gene match: 9. Germline CDR1 reads SEHNR; CDR2 reads FQNEAQ (reference sequence).

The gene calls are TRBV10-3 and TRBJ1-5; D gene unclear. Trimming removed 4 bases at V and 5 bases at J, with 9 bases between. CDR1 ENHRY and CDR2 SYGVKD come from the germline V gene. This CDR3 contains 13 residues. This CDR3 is CAISVLEDQPQHF. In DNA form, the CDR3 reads TGTGCCATCAGTGTTTTGGAGGATCAGCCCCAGCATTTT.

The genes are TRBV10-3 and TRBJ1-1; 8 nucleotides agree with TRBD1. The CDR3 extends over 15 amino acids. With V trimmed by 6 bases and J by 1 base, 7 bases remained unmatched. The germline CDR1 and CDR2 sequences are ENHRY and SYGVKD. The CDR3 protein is CAIRTADRENTEAFF. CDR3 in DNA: TGTGCCATCAGGACCGCGGACAGGGAGAACACTGAAGCTTTCTTT.

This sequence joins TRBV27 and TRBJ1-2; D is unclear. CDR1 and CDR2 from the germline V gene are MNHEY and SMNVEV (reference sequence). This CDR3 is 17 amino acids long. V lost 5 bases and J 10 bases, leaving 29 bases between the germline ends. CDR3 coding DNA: TGTGCCAGCAGTCTCAATTACAGTTATTCAAAGATGGGCGTCTACACCTTC. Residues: CASSLNYSYSKMGVYTF.